These 32 T cell receptor beta chains originate from one sample sequenced in a study of metastatic and nonmetastatic thyroid tumors. TCRdb re-called the PCR reads with MiXCR. The repertoire includes roughly 90,000 clones, 15% of them detected once, and roughly 3.6% sits in the top ten. Patients were all untreated before their thyroid surgery. Specimen: blood. Receptor source: a female donor with papillary thyroid cancer or a benign thyroid nodule (not recorded which). Some clones in this sample may be carry-over from other donors' samples.

This clone was detected ten times or more. The sample holds other DNA sequences that translate to the same CDR3. V and J are TRBV4-2 and TRBJ2-7, with 7 nucleotides matching TRBD2. The V and J ends lost 3 bases and 0 bases, in that order; junction bases with no gene match: 2. CDR1 and CDR2 (germline): LGHNA, YNFKEQ. The CDR3 covers 14 residues. Here the CDR3 DNA reads TGTGCCAGCAGCCAGGGGGGGAACTCCTACGAGCAGTACTTC. Translating gives CASSQGGNSYEQYF.

The sample holds many counts of this clone. CDR3 nucleotides: TGTGCCAGCAGTTTATGGGGGGGACAGGGGACGAACACTGAAGCTTTCTTT. This translates into CASSLWGGQGTNTEAFF. The chain joins TRBV28 to TRBJ1-1; 10 nucleotides line up with TRBD1. Trimming at V came to 0 bases and at J to 1 base, leaving 5 bases not matched to a gene. The V gene's germline CDR1 is MDHEN and CDR2 SYDVKM. This CDR3 has 17 amino acids.

Worth noting for this clone: Compared with germline, one end of the junction differs, possibly owing to a read error. The chain recombines TRBV4-2 with TRBJ1-6; D might be TRBD1 (5 bases). Germline CDR1 LGHNA, CDR2 YNFKEQ. CDR3 size: 14 residues. In nucleotides, the CDR3 is TGTGCCATCAGCGACAGCTCCTATAATTCACCCCTCCACTTT. This encodes CAISDSSYNSPLHF.

The gene calls are TRBV30 and TRBJ1-5; D gene ambiguous. The V end was cut by 2 bases, the J end by 1 base, with 6 bases between. There are 13 residues in the CDR3. CDR1 GTSNPN and CDR2 SVGIG come from the germline V gene (reference sequence). Here the CDR3 DNA reads TGTGCCTGGAGTAAAGGGAGCAATCAGCCCCAGCATTTT. Its protein is CAWSKGSNQPQHF.

Notes on this clone: One base away lies a much larger clone, so this may be a sequencing read error. This chain joins TRBV5-5 and TRBJ2-3, with unresolved D. V lost 7 bases and J 2 bases, leaving 14 bases between the germline ends. The CDR3 runs to 14 residues. Germline CDR1 SGHKS, CDR2 YYEKEE (reference sequence). The CDR3 nucleotides are TGTGCCAGCCTGGCCGCCACCCACACAGATACGCAGTATTTT. Protein sequence: CASLAATHTDTQYF.

This clone occurred many times. Within the sample, other DNA sequences also encode this same CDR3. The chain is built from TRBV7-3 and TRBJ1-1; no definite D call. The V gene lost 6 bases and the J gene lost 1 base, with 12 bases spanning the gap. CDR3 length: 14 residues. Looked up from germline, CDR1 is SGHTA and CDR2 is FQGTGA. CDR3 loop: CASRLSDRNTEAFF. CDR3 DNA sequence: TGTGCCAGCAGACTATCGGACCGGAACACTGAAGCTTTCTTT.

The V gene is TRBV11-1, the J gene TRBJ2-1; 10 positions agree with TRBD2. V shed 3 bases and J 4 bases; nucleotides not matched to a gene: 6. Germline V CDR1 and CDR2: SGHAT, FQDESV (reference sequence). The CDR3 consists of 16 residues. CDR3: CASSLSGRAGYNEQFF. DNA of the CDR3: TGTGCCAGCAGCTTGAGCGGGAGGGCCGGGTACAATGAGCAGTTCTTC.

About this clone itself: A much bigger clone sits one base away, suggesting this may be a read error. The rearrangement uses TRBV30 and TRBJ2-1; TRBD1 or TRBD2 may be the D gene (5 bases each). This CDR3 is built from 15 residues. Germline CDR1 GTSNPN, CDR2 SVGIG (reference sequence). CDR3 sequence: CAWSVLTRGYNEQLF. The CDR3 DNA follows: TGTGCCTGGAGTGTACTTACTAGGGGCTACAATGAGCAGCTCTTC.

This clone appeared a few times. V gene TRBV28 combines with J gene TRBJ1-2, with a possible D match to TRBD1 (5 bases). The germline V gene has CDR1 MDHEN and CDR2 SYDVKM. The CDR3 totals 16 residues. V was cut by 5 bases and J by 1 base, with 17 bases left in between. The CDR3 loop is CASSTAGAALNYGYTF. The CDR3 nucleotides are TGTGCCAGCAGTACGGCCGGGGCAGCCCTTAACTATGGCTACACCTTC.

This clone was recorded many times. The gene calls are TRBV7-9 and TRBJ1-4, with D hard to call. The V gene's germline CDR1 is SEHNR and CDR2 FQNEAQ (reference sequence). V lost 5 bases and J lost 8, with 15 bases in between. This CDR3 is built from 14 residues. The chain's CDR3 is CASSPGPNMEKLFF. CDR3 in DNA: TGTGCCAGCAGCCCGGGCCCCAATATGGAAAAACTGTTTTTT.

This clone was counted ten times or more. This chain joins TRBV2 and TRBJ2-1, with 8 nucleotides matching TRBD1. The CDR3 has 15 residues. V lost 2 bases, J lost 3 bases, and 3 bases stayed unmatched. Per the germline V gene, CDR1 is SNHLY and CDR2 is FYNNEI. The CDR3 protein is CASSERTGSYNEQFF. The CDR3 nucleotides are TGTGCCAGCAGTGAAAGGACAGGGAGCTACAATGAGCAGTTCTTC.

There are many counts of this clone. The chain employs TRBV19 and TRBJ2-5; the match to TRBD2 covers 9 bases. V lost 3 bases, J lost 5 bases, and 4 bases stayed unmatched. The CDR3 has 14 amino acids. CDR1 is LNHDA, CDR2 SQIVND, per germline (reference sequence). The CDR3 bases are TGTGCCAGTAGTATCGGCGGGGGGGGGGAGACCCAGTACTTC. Protein sequence: CASSIGGGGETQYF.

The V and J genes are TRBV20-1 and TRBJ2-1; TRBD1 agrees at 8 bases. The ends lost 2 bases at V and 1 base at J; junction bases unmatched: 7. Germline CDR1 reads DFQATT; CDR2 reads SNEGSKA (reference sequence). This CDR3 spans 16 amino acids. Here the CDR3 DNA reads TGCAGTGCTAGAACGCAGGGGGCAAGGTCCTACAATGAGCAGTTCTTC. Translated: CSARTQGARSYNEQFF.

J is TRBJ2-2 and V is TRBV19; no firm D call. Trimming took 8 bases from V and 7 from J, leaving 8 bases between them. The germline V gene encodes CDR1 LNHDA and CDR2 SQIVND (reference sequence). There are 11 residues in the CDR3. This chain's CDR3 is CASSLCGELFF. The CDR3 nucleotides are TGTGCCAGTTCCTTGTGCGGGGAGCTGTTTTTT.

This clone was detected many times. The V and J genes are TRBV3-1 and TRBJ1-2; the D is unclear. The CDR3 has 14 residues. The germline V and J ends were trimmed by 0 bases and 6 bases, with 11 bases remaining between them. CDR1 and CDR2 from the germline V gene are LGHDT and YNNKEL (reference sequence). The CDR3 loop reads CASSQDLGADGYTF. The DNA for the CDR3 is TGTGCCAGCAGCCAAGATTTGGGAGCGGATGGCTACACCTTC.

This clone was seen a handful of times. Other DNA sequences in the same sample also yield this CDR3. This chain joins TRBV9 and TRBJ1-6; weak D call: TRBD1 (5 bases). The ends were cut back, 2 bases at V and 4 bases at J, with 10 bases in the middle. Germline assignment: CDR1 SGDLS and CDR2 YYNGEE. The CDR3 has 15 amino acids. CDR3 nucleotides: TGTGCCAGCAGCGTGACAGATGATTATAATTCACCCCTCCACTTT. Translated: CASSVTDDYNSPLHF. Based on the CDR3 plus reference TRBV9 and TRBJ1-6, the full variable domain is DSGVTQTPKHLITATGQRVTLRCSPRSGDLSVYWYQQSLDQGLQFLIQYYNGEERAKGNILERFSAQQFPDLHSELNLSSLELGDSALYFCASSVTDDYNSPLHFGNGTRLTVT.

The rearrangement joins TRBV18 to TRBJ2-7, with TRBD2 identical over 11 bases. This CDR3 contains 18 residues. Trimming took 3 bases from V and 1 from J; bases not matched to a gene: 11. The germline gives CDR1 KGHSH, CDR2 LQKENI. CDR3 amino acids: CASSPSTGLAGGSYEQYF. The CDR3 bases are TGTGCCAGCTCACCGTCCACGGGGCTAGCGGGAGGTTCCTACGAGCAGTACTTC.

The chain is built from TRBV30 and TRBJ1-1, with D maybe TRBD1 (6 bases). Trimming took 2 bases from V and 8 from J, leaving 15 bases between them. The V gene's germline CDR1 is GTSNPN and CDR2 SVGIG (reference sequence). The CDR3 is 13 residues long. The CDR3 DNA reads as TGTGCCTGGAGTCCAGGACAGTCGGGAGAAGCTTTCTTT. Translated: CAWSPGQSGEAFF.

Ten or more counts support this clone. This CDR3 reads CASSQDLAGGFRGYTF. CDR3 DNA: TGTGCCAGCAGCCAAGATCTAGCAGGGGGATTCCGTGGCTACACCTTC. This chain connects TRBV3-1 to TRBJ1-2, with 7 bases matching TRBD1. V was clipped by 0 bases and J by 7 bases; unmatched bases: 11. From germline, CDR1 is LGHDT and CDR2 YNNKEL (reference sequence). This CDR3 has 16 amino acids.

This clone was seen many times. The CDR3 DNA follows: TGTGCCAGCGGATTAGCGGGGGTCGGGGAGCTGTTTTTT. This codes for CASGLAGVGELFF. This chain uses TRBV27 with TRBJ2-2, with TRBD2 matching over 9 bases. J was trimmed by 7 bases and V by 8 bases; bases with no gene match: 5. Germline V gene data show CDR1 as MNHEY and CDR2 as SMNVEV (reference sequence). The CDR3 has 13 amino acids.

This clone was detected ten times or more. The chain is built from TRBV27 and TRBJ2-3; 8 bases are shared with TRBD2. The CDR3 sequence is 15 residues long. V was clipped by 4 bases and J by 3 bases; unmatched bases: 6. Germline values: CDR1 MNHEY, CDR2 SMNVEV (reference sequence). CDR3 residues: CASSSAGLGTDTQYF. The DNA of the CDR3 is TGTGCCAGCAGTTCAGCGGGACTAGGGACAGATACGCAGTATTTT.

This clone was seen repeatedly, ten times or more. The chain employs TRBV5-1 and TRBJ1-6, with unresolved D. Germline values: CDR1 SGHRS, CDR2 YFSETQ. V lost 4 bases, J lost 4 bases, and 15 bases lay in between. This CDR3 is built from 16 residues. The CDR3 nucleotides read TGCGCCAGCAGCCCCGGCGGGGTGACTTATAATTCACCCCTCCACTTT. This encodes CASSPGGVTYNSPLHF. The whole variable domain, filled in from reference TRBV5-1 and TRBJ1-6, reads KAGVTQTPRYLIKTRGQQVTLSCSPISGHRSVSWYQQTPGQGLQFLFEYFSETQRNKGNFPGRFSGRQFSNSRSEMNVSTLELGDSALYLCASSPGGVTYNSPLHFGNGTRLTVT.

Worth noting for this clone: Its ends do not fully match the called genes, so a read error is possible. The chain employs TRBV11-1 and TRBJ2-5; the match to TRBD2 covers 11 bases. This CDR3 has 19 residues. Looked up from germline, CDR1 is SGHAT and CDR2 is FQDESV (reference sequence). The CDR3 DNA is TGTACCAGCAGCCGCCCGGTGGGGCTAGCGGGGGGCTTGGCAGAGACCCAGTACTTC. Its translation is CTSSRPVGLAGGLAETQYF.

This clone was recorded a few times. One junction end does not reproduce the germline sequence, and a read error may be involved. The chain couples TRBV12-5 to TRBJ2-1; D is unresolved. This CDR3 has 12 residues. The germline gives CDR1 LGHNT, CDR2 FRNRAP. For the CDR3, the DNA is TGTGCTATTGGTAGGTGCCTCAATGAGCAGTTCTTC. Translation: CAIGRCLNEQFF.

This clone was picked up many times. The chain joins TRBV10-3 to TRBJ2-2; 7 bases are shared with TRBD2. The V gene's germline CDR1 is ENHRY and CDR2 SYGVKD. V was clipped by 6 bases and J by 0 bases; unmatched bases: 1. The CDR3 totals 14 residues. The chain's CDR3 is CAISLAANTGELFF. DNA of the CDR3: TGTGCCATCAGCCTAGCGGCGAACACCGGGGAGCTGTTTTTT.

Comments on this clone: This may stem from a read error, because a much larger clone lies one nucleotide away. The gene calls are TRBV5-1 and TRBJ1-2, with 9 bases aligning to TRBD1. Germline V gives CDR1 SGHRS, CDR2 YFSETQ. The V gene end was trimmed by 4 bases and the J gene end by 5 bases; junction bases not matched to a gene: 12. The CDR3 consists of 16 residues. The CDR3 DNA sequence: TGCGCCAGCAGCCCTTGGACAGGGGCGCTGGTGTATGGCTACACCTTC. This gives the protein CASSPWTGALVYGYTF.

As regards this clone: Other DNA sequences from this sample encode an identical CDR3 as well. The rearrangement links TRBV7-9 to TRBJ2-5; weak D call: TRBD2 (6 bases). Looked up from germline, CDR1 is SEHNR and CDR2 is FQNEAQ (reference sequence). Between the trimmed V and J ends, which lost 1 base and 4 bases, there was a span of 19 bases. The CDR3 covers 17 residues. The CDR3 region is CASSLGAQRGAVETQYF. The CDR3 bases are TGTGCCAGCAGCTTAGGTGCGCAGCGCGGGGCCGTAGAGACCCAGTACTTC.

This clone was recorded at least ten times. The chain combines TRBV6-2 or TRBV6-3 with TRBJ2-1; TRBD1 agrees at 7 bases. V shed 2 bases, J shed 5 bases, and the junction held 3 bases outside the gene matches. From germline, CDR1 is MNHEY and CDR2 SVGEGT. The CDR3 sequence is 14 residues long. CDR3 DNA: TGTGCCAGCAGTTACCCGACAGGGAACAATGAGCAGTTCTTC. Amino acid sequence: CASSYPTGNNEQFF.

This clone showed up just a few times. The chain couples TRBV5-5 to TRBJ1-4, with D unresolved. CDR3 length: 14 amino acids. Germline values: CDR1 SGHKS, CDR2 YYEKEE (reference sequence). Trimming took 3 bases from V and 5 from J, leaving 11 bases between them. The CDR3 loop is CASSSGLGNEKLFF. CDR3 bases: TGTGCCAGCAGCTCGGGTTTGGGGAATGAAAAACTGTTTTTT. Drawing the rest from reference TRBV5-5 and TRBJ1-4, the complete variable domain is DAGVTQSPTHLIKTRGQQVTLRCSPISGHKSVSWYQQVLGQGPQFIFQYYEKEERGRGNFPDRFSARQFPNYSSELNVNALLLGDSALYLCASSSGLGNEKLFFGSGTQLSVL.

A word on this clone: One base away lies a much larger clone, so this may be a sequencing read error. This chain connects TRBV29-1 to TRBJ1-5; D not resolved. The V gene lost 7 bases and the J gene lost 6 bases, with 13 bases spanning the gap. Per germline, CDR1 SQVTM and CDR2 ANQGSEA. The CDR3 length is 12 residues. CDR3 bases: TGCAGCGATAAGGTGGCTTTTCAGCCCCAGCATTTT. Protein sequence: CSDKVAFQPQHF.

This clone was counted many times. CDR3 DNA sequence: TGTGCCATCAGGGACCCCGGGGGGACTGAAGCTTTCTTT. It encodes CAIRDPGGTEAFF. The chain uses TRBV10-3 and TRBJ1-1; TRBD1 might be the D (5 bases). Trimming took off 6 bases at V and 5 bases at J, with 13 bases between the two ends. CDR1 is ENHRY and CDR2 is SYGVKD in the germline V gene. CDR3 size: 13 residues.

The sample holds many counts of this clone. The V call is TRBV20-1, the J call TRBJ1-1; D not certain. With 4 bases removed from V and 14 bases from J, the gap between germline ends came to 17 bases. CDR1 is DFQATT and CDR2 is SNEGSKA in the germline V gene (reference sequence). The CDR3 spans 11 residues. This chain's CDR3 is CSATGGRLGFF. DNA for the CDR3: TGCAGTGCTACGGGCGGCCGTCTAGGGTTCTTT.